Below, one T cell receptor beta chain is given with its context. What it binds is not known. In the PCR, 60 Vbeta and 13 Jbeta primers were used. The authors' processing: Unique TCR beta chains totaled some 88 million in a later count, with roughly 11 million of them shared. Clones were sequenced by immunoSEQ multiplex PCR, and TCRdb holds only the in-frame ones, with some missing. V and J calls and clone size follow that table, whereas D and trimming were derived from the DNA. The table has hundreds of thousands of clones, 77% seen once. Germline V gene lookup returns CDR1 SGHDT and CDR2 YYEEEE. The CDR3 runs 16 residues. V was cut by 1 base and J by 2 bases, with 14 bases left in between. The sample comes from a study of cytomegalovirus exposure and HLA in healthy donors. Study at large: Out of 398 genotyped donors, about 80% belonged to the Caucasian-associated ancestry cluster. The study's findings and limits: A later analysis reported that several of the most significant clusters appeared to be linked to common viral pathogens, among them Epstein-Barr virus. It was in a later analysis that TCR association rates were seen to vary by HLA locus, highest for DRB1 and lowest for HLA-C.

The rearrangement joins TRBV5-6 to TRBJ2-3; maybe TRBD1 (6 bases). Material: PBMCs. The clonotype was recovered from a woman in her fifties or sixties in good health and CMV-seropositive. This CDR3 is CASSLRITGYTDTQYF. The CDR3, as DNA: TGTGCCAGCAGCTTGCGGATAACAGGGTACACAGATACGCAGTATTTT.